This TCR beta chain was sequenced during a study of blood T cell repertoires in COVID-19. As for the study in general: Sites across the United States, Italy and Spain contributed samples from acute and convalescent COVID-19. Nucleic acid was either cDNA or gDNA, and it came from T cells, B-cell-depleted T cells, or PBMCs.

Germline CDR1 is MRHNA and CDR2 is SNTAGT. J was trimmed by 8 bases and V by 3 bases; bases with no gene match: 8. The CDR3 is 15 residues long. In the source study's methods: Estimation of nucleated cell counts was performed using reference gene primer amplification. Repertoires were generated with immunoSEQ multiplex PCR, while TCRdb's copy carries only in-frame clones and drops some. V, J and clone size are those of that table, while D and trimming were read from the DNA. The data hold about 160,000 clones, with over 80% observed a single time. This clonotype was sampled from a woman aged 55-69 years with acute or convalescent COVID-19. The sequenced sample was peripheral blood. The rearrangement joins TRBV6-4 to TRBJ2-1; 9 bases match TRBD1. The CDR3 DNA reads as TGTGCCAGCAGTGATTCCGGGACAGGGAACTATGAGCAGTTCTTC. Encoded protein: CASSDSGTGNYEQFF.